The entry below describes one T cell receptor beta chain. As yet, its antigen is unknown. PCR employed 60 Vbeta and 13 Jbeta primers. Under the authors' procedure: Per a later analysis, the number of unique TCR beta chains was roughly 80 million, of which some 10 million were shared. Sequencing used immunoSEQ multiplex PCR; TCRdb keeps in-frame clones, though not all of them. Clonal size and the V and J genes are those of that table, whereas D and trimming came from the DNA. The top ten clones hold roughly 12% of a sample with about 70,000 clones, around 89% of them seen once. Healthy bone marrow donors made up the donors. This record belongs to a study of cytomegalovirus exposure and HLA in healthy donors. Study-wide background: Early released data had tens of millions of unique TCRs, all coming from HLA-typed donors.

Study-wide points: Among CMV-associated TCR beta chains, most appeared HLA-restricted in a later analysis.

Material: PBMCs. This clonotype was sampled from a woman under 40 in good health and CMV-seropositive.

The CDR3 loop reads CASTLSGGSGNTIYF. CDR3 DNA: TGCGCCAGCACCCTTTCGGGGGGCTCTGGAAACACCATATATTTT. The chain carries TRBV5-1 and TRBJ1-3; tentatively, D is TRBD1 (5 bases). Trimming cost V 6 bases and J 0 bases, with 13 bases left between them. The CDR3 is 15 amino acids. Germline CDR1 is SGHRS and CDR2 is YFSETQ.